Listed below are T cell receptor beta chains from one sample, sequenced in a study of neoadjuvant anti-PD-1 for oral cavity cancer. Sequencing used immunoSEQ multiplex PCR; TCRdb keeps in-frame clones, though not all of them. The sample has some 61,000 clones; roughly 85% are singletons. Sequencing was performed on PBMCs, taken after nivolumab (anti-PD-1) treatment. The receptors stem from a person aged 35-79 years with oral cavity squamous cell carcinoma. Each CDR3 is given with its conserved first and last residue. Each record gives: J gene, V gene, clone size, D gene, CDR3 DNA, CDR3 protein. The D gene is left open where the match is weak. The size entry is marked missing in some rows and otherwise reads once, few, many or a size class.

>TRBJ2-1|TRBV7-2|-|TRBD1
TGTGCCAGCAGCCATCCGAACAGGGGCTACAATGAGCAGTTCTTC
CASSHPNRGYNEQFF
>TRBJ2-5|TRBV13|-|-
TGTGCCAGCAGTCCACCACCCGAAGAGACCCAGTACTTC
CASSPPPEETQYF
>TRBJ2-3|TRBV19|-|TRBD2
TGTGCCAGTAGTATAGGGGACTACACAGATACGCAGTATTTT
CASSIGDYTDTQYF
>TRBJ2-5|TRBV29-1|-|-
TGCAGCGTTGAGACAGAGACCCAGTACTTC
CSVETETQYF
>TRBJ2-5|TRBV9|once|-
TGTGCCAGCAGCGTAGGGGAGCGGGAGACCCAGTACTTC
CASSVGERETQYF
>TRBJ1-5|TRBV7-8|-|TRBD1
TGTGCCAGCACTGGGAAGGGGACAGGGCCCAATCAGCCCCAGCATTTT
CASTGKGTGPNQPQHF
>TRBJ2-2|TRBV10-3|-|-
TGTGGGATAGGGGAGGACACCGGGGAGCTGTTTTTT
CGIGEDTGELFF
>TRBJ2-5|TRBV6-1|-|-
TGTGCCAGCAGTGACGGGACCCAGTACTTC
CASSDGTQYF
>TRBJ2-7|TRBV10-3|-|-
TGTGCCATCAGTGAGTCGGAGGGGCGCGGATACGAGCAGTACTTC
CAISESEGRGYEQYF
>TRBJ2-5|TRBV5-8|-|-
TGTGCCAGCAGCTTGATTAGCGGAGAGACCCAGTACTTC
CASSLISGETQYF
>TRBJ2-6|TRBV2|-|-
TGTGCCAGCAGTGAAGAGTTCGCGTGGACAACTGGGGCCAACGTCCTGACTTTC
CASSEEFAWTTGANVLTF
>TRBJ1-1|TRBV2|once|TRBD1
TGTGCCAGCAGTGTCGGAATGGGACAGATTAACACTGAAGCTTTCTTT
CASSVGMGQINTEAFF
>TRBJ2-1|TRBV5-1|-|TRBD2
TGCGCCAGCAGCTTGGGGGTTAGCGGGAGCTCCTACAATGAGCAGTTCTTC
CASSLGVSGSSYNEQFF
>TRBJ2-5|TRBV30|-|-
TGTGCCTGGACCGAGGGATCAGGTCCGGGGACCCCGTACTTC
CAWTEGSGPGTPYF
>TRBJ1-1|TRBV5-1|-|-
TGCGCCAGCAGCTTGGCGGCCGTTGCCACGAACACTGAAGCTTTCTTT
CASSLAAVATNTEAFF
>TRBJ1-2|TRBV29-1|few|-
TGCAGCGTTGGACAGATGGACAGCCATGGCTACACCTTC
CSVGQMDSHGYTF
>TRBJ2-1|TRBV27|-|TRBD2
TGTGCCAGCAGTTTAAGTGGGACTAGGGCCGCCAATGAGCAGTTCTTC
CASSLSGTRAANEQFF
>TRBJ1-5|TRBV30|-|-
TGTGCCTGGAGTAGGTCAGGGGATCAGCCCCAGCATTTT
CAWSRSGDQPQHF
>TRBJ2-5|TRBV15|-|-
TGTGCCACCAGCAGAGACAGGGACGGTTGGGAGACCCAGTACTTC
CATSRDRDGWETQYF
>TRBJ2-7|TRBV5-4|-|TRBD1
TGTGCCAGCAGCTTAGGAGACAGGGTCGCCGAGCAGTACTTC
CASSLGDRVAEQYF
>TRBJ2-5|TRBV29-1|-|TRBD2
TGCAGCGCCGGGACTAGCCCGGAGACCCAGTACTTC
CSAGTSPETQYF
>TRBJ1-1|TRBV6-5|-|-
TGTGCCAGCAGTTTGGCGACAGGGAACACTGAAGCTTTCTTT
CASSLATGNTEAFF
>TRBJ1-4|TRBV7-6|-|-
TGTGCCAGCAGCTCGGGGGCAACTAATGAAAAACTGTTTTTT
CASSSGATNEKLFF
>TRBJ2-3|TRBV6-6|-|TRBD1
TGTGCCAGCAGTCGGGACAGGGAAGTTCGCACAGATACGCAGTATTTT
CASSRDREVRTDTQYF
>TRBJ2-2|TRBV11-3|-|-
TGTGCCAGCAGCTTAGCCGTAGGGAACACCGGGGAGCTGTTTTTT
CASSLAVGNTGELFF
>TRBJ1-3|TRBV14|-|-
TGTGCCAGCAGCCAAGGGGTCCCTCGTCCCGGAAACACCATATATTTT
CASSQGVPRPGNTIYF
>TRBJ2-1|TRBV30|few|-
TGTGCCTCTAGTAGCGGTTTTTACAATGAGCAGTTCTTC
CASSSGFYNEQFF
>TRBJ2-5|TRBV6-5|-|TRBD2
TGTGCCAGCAGTCCCGGACTAGCGGCAGAGACCCAGTACTTC
CASSPGLAAETQYF
>TRBJ2-7|TRBV5-1|-|-
TGCGCCAGCTTTGAAACCGGCAGGGGCTCCTACGAGCAGTACTTC
CASFETGRGSYEQYF
>TRBJ1-1|TRBV5-4|-|TRBD1
TGTGCCAGCAGCTTTCACAGGGGGAACACTGAAGCTTTCTTT
CASSFHRGNTEAFF
>TRBJ1-3|TRBV28|-|-
TGTGCCAGCAGGCCAGGGGACTCTGGAAACACCATATATTTT
CASRPGDSGNTIYF
>TRBJ1-1|TRBV10-3|-|TRBD1
TGTGCCATCAGTGAGGCGACAGGGTTCACTGAAGCTTTCTTT
CAISEATGFTEAFF
>TRBJ2-7|TRBV27|-|-
TGTGCCAGCAGTGCGAGACAGGGAGGCCACGAGCAGTACTTC
CASSARQGGHEQYF
>TRBJ1-2|TRBV4-1|-|-
TGCGCCAGCAGCCAAGATCGGGAAAGAATCTATGGCTACACCTTC
CASSQDRERIYGYTF
>TRBJ1-5|TRBV6-4|-|TRBD1
TGTGCCAGCAGTGCGGGGACAGGGGGACAGCCCCAGCATTTT
CASSAGTGGQPQHF
>TRBJ2-7|TRBV30|-|TRBD1
TGTGCCTGCACAGGACAGGGCCACGAGCAGTACTTC
CACTGQGHEQYF
>TRBJ1-1|TRBV9|-|-
TGTGCCAGCAGCGCTTGGGACATATCGAACACTGAAGCTTTCTTT
CASSAWDISNTEAFF
>TRBJ2-3|TRBV29-1|-|-
TGCAGCGTTGACTCGGGGGAGAGGACGCAGTATTTT
CSVDSGERTQYF
>TRBJ2-7|TRBV29-1|-|TRBD2
TGCAGCGTTGGGGGCGGGGGGCGCAAATACGAGCAGTACTTC
CSVGGGGRKYEQYF
>TRBJ1-2|TRBV27|-|-
TGTGCCAGCAGTTTAACCGGGTGGGCTAACTATGGCTACACCTTC
CASSLTGWANYGYTF